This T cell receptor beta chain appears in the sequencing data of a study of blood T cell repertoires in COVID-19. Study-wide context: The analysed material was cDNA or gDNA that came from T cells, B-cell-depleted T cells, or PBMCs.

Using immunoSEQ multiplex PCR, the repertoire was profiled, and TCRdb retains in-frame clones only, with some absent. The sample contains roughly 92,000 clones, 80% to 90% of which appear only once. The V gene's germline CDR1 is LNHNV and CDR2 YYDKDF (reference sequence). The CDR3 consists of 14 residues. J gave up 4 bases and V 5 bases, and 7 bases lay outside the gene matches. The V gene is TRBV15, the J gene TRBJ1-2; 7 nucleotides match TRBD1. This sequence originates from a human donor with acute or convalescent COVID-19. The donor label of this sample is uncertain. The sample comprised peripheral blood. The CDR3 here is CATSGETGFYGYTF. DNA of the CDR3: TGTGCCACCAGCGGCGAGACAGGGTTCTATGGCTACACCTTC.